These 14 T cell receptor beta chains came from one sample sequenced in a study of T-cell memory formation after mild COVID-19. TCRdb itself ran the 5' RACE reads through MiXCR, one entry per CDR3 protein. The sample lists hundreds of thousands of distinct CDR3 sequences, around a quarter occurring once. The specimen was PBMCs or a T cell subset sorted from them (not recorded which). Receptors were obtained from an adult woman who had mild COVID-19 (a few samples of this study predate the infection). Cell type and time point are not known.

This clonotype was seen a handful of times. The chain carries TRBV7-2 and TRBJ2-7; D unresolved. With 5 bases removed from V and 0 bases from J, the gap between germline ends came to 8 bases. Germline CDR1 is SGHTA and CDR2 is FQGNSA. CDR3 size: 13 residues. This CDR3 is CASSPPNSYEQYF. The CDR3 region has the DNA TGTGCCAGCAGCCCCCCCAACTCCTACGAGCAGTACTTC. The entire variable domain, with the rest obtained from reference TRBV7-2 and TRBJ2-7, is as follows: GAGVSQSPSNKVTEKGKDVELRCDPISGHTALYWYRQSLGQGLEFLIYFQGNSAPDKSGLPSDRFSAERTGGSVSTLTIQRTQQEDSAVYLCASSPPNSYEQYFGPGTRLTVT.

This clonotype was seen more than once but under ten times. CDR3 region: CASSFEGLHYEQYF. The CDR3 coding sequence is TGTGCCAGCAGTTTCGAAGGACTGCACTACGAGCAGTACTTC. The rearrangement uses TRBV12-3 or TRBV12-4 and TRBJ2-7, with D maybe TRBD2 (5 bases). The CDR3 extends over 14 amino acids. Trimming cost V 3 bases and J 3 bases, with 12 bases left between them.

The rearrangement links TRBV30 to TRBJ2-7, with D tentatively TRBD1 (6 bases). CDR1 GTSNPN and CDR2 SVGIG come from the germline V gene (reference sequence). V was pared by 7 bases and J by 7 bases, with 29 bases between. The CDR3 length is 16 residues. CDR3 DNA: TGTGCCTCCTCCGGGATAGCTCAGGGGCCGGGGAGAGAGCAGTACTTC. The encoded protein is CASSGIAQGPGREQYF. Looking up the rest from reference TRBV30 and TRBJ2-7 gives the full variable domain: SQTIHQWPATLVQPVGSPLSLECTVEGTSNPNLYWYRQAAGRGLQLLFYSVGIGQISSEVPQNLSASRPQDRQFILSSKKLLLSDSGFYLCASSGIAQGPGREQYFGPGTRLTVT.

The J gene is TRBJ2-3, the V gene TRBV12-3 or TRBV12-4, with 15 bases matching TRBD2. The CDR3 covers 16 residues. J was trimmed by 6 bases and V by 6 bases; bases with no gene match: 7. The CDR3 is CASSLVGLAGGDTQYF. DNA of the CDR3: TGTGCCAGCAGCCTGGTTGGACTAGCGGGGGGGGATACGCAGTATTTT.

The chain has TRBV5-1 and TRBJ2-6; D may match TRBD1 or TRBD2 (5 bases each). The CDR3 covers 16 residues. The germline V and J ends were trimmed by 1 base and 2 bases, with 10 bases remaining between them. The V gene's germline CDR1 is SGHRS and CDR2 YFSETQ. CDR3 region: CASSLRGPAGANVLTF. The CDR3 coding sequence is TGCGCCAGCAGCTTGCGGGGCCCGGCTGGGGCCAACGTCCTGACTTTC.

The genes are TRBV7-3 and TRBJ2-3; no firm D call. There are 14 residues in the CDR3. Per the germline V gene, CDR1 is SGHTA and CDR2 is FQGTGA. V lost 6 bases and J lost 4, with 14 bases in between. In nucleotides, the CDR3 is TGTGCCAGCAGTACGGAACCGCAGGCAGATACGCAGTATTTT. Translation gives CASSTEPQADTQYF. Together with reference TRBV7-3 and TRBJ2-3, the CDR3 gives the full variable domain: GAGVSQTPSNKVTEKGKYVELRCDPISGHTALYWYRQSLGQGPEFLIYFQGTGAADDSGLPNDRFFAVRPEGSVSTLKIQRTERGDSAVYLCASSTEPQADTQYFGPGTRLTVL.

The J gene is TRBJ2-1, the V gene TRBV5-4, with D possibly matching TRBD2 (5 bases). The length of the CDR3 is 14 residues. The ends were cut back, 1 base at V and 2 bases at J, with 7 bases in the middle. CDR1 is SGHNT and CDR2 is YYREEE in the germline V gene (reference sequence). CDR3 DNA sequence: TGTGCCAGCAGCTTGACTAGTCCCTACAATGAGCAGTTCTTC. Its translation is CASSLTSPYNEQFF.

The chain recombines TRBV6-5 with TRBJ1-5; 8 positions agree with TRBD1. J lost 6 bases, V lost 6 bases, and 10 bases had no gene match. The CDR3 is 15 amino acids. Per germline, CDR1 MNHEY and CDR2 SVGAGI. CDR3 sequence reads: CASSPGQGEAQPQHF. In DNA form, the CDR3 reads TGTGCCAGCAGCCCAGGACAGGGAGAAGCTCAGCCCCAGCATTTT.

This clonotype has at least ten counts. The CDR3 is CSAAGGSYNEQFF. The CDR3 DNA sequence: TGCAGTGCCGCAGGGGGCTCCTACAATGAGCAGTTCTTC. V and J are TRBV20-1 and TRBJ2-1, with 7 bases identical to TRBD1. The CDR3 covers 13 residues. Germline CDR1 DFQATT, CDR2 SNEGSKA (reference sequence). V trimming: 6 bases; J trimming: 0 bases; junction bases outside the gene matches: 2.

The table lists this clonotype with a few counts. This sequence joins TRBV10-2 and TRBJ2-7; TRBD2 matches at 7 bases. J was trimmed by 4 bases and V by 4 bases; bases with no gene match: 7. Germline V gene lookup returns CDR1 WSHSY and CDR2 SAAADI. The length of the CDR3 is 14 residues. The CDR3 DNA follows: TGCGCCAGCAGTGTTCGACTAGCAGATTACGAGCAGTACTTC. It specifies CASSVRLADYEQYF.

The genes are TRBV7-9 and TRBJ2-1; 12 nucleotides agree with TRBD2. The CDR3 contains 17 residues. V lost 5 bases and J lost 7; bases outside the gene matches: 12. Germline-derived CDR1 and CDR2 are SEHNR and FQNEAQ (reference sequence). CDR3 residues: CASSPPSGGVSRNEQFF. For the CDR3, the DNA is TGTGCCAGCAGCCCCCCTAGCGGGGGGGTCTCGAGGAATGAGCAGTTCTTC.

CDR3 nucleotides: TGCGCCAGCAGCCAAGAAGACAGGGTGGGGGAGCAGTACTTC. It yields the protein CASSQEDRVGEQYF. This rearrangement joins TRBV4-3 to TRBJ2-7; 7 bases line up with TRBD1. This CDR3 is 14 amino acids long. CDR1 is LGHNA, CDR2 YSLEER, per germline. Trimming cost V 0 bases and J 7 bases; bases outside gene matches: 6.

The chain combines TRBV5-1 with TRBJ1-3; no clear D gene. This CDR3 comprises 16 residues. Germline V gives CDR1 SGHRS, CDR2 YFSETQ. The V gene lost 3 bases and the J gene lost 2 bases, with 15 bases spanning the gap. The chain's CDR3 is CASSSHTFGTGNTIYF. The DNA of the CDR3 is TGCGCCAGCAGCTCCCACACCTTTGGTACTGGAAACACCATATATTTT.

V gene TRBV19 combines with J gene TRBJ2-5; no definite D call. The CDR3 length is 15 residues. V lost 2 bases, J lost 5 bases, and 15 bases lay in between. CDR1 and CDR2 from the germline V gene are LNHDA and SQIVND (reference sequence). This chain's CDR3 is CASSITYGSAETQYF. The CDR3, as DNA: TGTGCCAGTAGTATAACGTATGGTAGTGCCGAGACCCAGTACTTC.